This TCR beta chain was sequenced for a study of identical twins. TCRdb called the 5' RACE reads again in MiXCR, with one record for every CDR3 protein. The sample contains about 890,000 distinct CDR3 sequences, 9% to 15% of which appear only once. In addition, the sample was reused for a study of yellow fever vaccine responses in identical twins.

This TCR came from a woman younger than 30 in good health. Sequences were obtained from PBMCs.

The CDR3 region is CSARTLREGTYEQYF. In DNA, the CDR3 is TGCAGTGCTAGAACACTAAGGGAGGGTACCTACGAGCAGTACTTC. The chain carries TRBV20-1 and TRBJ2-7, with 7 bases lining up with TRBD2. The junction had 9 bases not matched to a gene; V was cut back by 2 bases and J by 2 bases. Germline CDR1 DFQATT, CDR2 SNEGSKA (reference sequence). This CDR3 is 15 amino acids long.